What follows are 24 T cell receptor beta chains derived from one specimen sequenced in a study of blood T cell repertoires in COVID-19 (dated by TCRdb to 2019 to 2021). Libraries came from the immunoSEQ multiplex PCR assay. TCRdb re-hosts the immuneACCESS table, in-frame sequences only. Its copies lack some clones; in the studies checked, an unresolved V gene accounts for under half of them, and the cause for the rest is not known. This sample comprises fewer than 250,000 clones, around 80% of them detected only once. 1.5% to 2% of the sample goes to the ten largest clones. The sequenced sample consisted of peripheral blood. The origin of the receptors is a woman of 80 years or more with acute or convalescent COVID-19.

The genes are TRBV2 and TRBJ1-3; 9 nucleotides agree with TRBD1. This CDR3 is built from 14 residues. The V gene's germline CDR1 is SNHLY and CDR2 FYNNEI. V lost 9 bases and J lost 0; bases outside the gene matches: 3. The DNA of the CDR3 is TGTGCCAGTCACAGGGGGCTCTCTGGAAACACCATATATTTT. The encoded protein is CASHRGLSGNTIYF.

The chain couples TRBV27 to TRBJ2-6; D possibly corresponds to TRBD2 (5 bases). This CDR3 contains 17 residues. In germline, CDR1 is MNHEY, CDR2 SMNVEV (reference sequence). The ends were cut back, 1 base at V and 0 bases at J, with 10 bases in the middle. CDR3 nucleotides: TGTGCCAGCAGTTTATATGGTCGGGGCTCTGGGGCCAACGTCCTGACTTTC. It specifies CASSLYGRGSGANVLTF. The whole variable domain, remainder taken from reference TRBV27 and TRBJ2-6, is EAQVTQNPRYLITVTGKKLTVTCSQNMNHEYMSWYRQDPGLGLRQIYYSMNVEVTDKGDVPEGYKVSRKEKRNFPLILESPSPNQTSLYFCASSLYGRGSGANVLTFGAGSRLTVL.

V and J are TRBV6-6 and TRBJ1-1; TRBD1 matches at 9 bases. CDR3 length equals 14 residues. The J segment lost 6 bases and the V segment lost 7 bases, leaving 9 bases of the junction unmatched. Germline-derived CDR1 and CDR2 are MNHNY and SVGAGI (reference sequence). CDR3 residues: CASTSNDRGAEAFF. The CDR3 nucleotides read TGTGCCAGCACCTCGAACGACAGGGGGGCTGAAGCTTTCTTT.

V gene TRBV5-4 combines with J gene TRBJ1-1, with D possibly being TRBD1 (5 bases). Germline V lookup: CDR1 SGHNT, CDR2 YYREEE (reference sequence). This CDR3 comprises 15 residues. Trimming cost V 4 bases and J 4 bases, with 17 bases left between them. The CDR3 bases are TGTGCCAGCAGCCTGGGGACGAGGGCGGGCACTGAAGCTTTCTTT. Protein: CASSLGTRAGTEAFF.

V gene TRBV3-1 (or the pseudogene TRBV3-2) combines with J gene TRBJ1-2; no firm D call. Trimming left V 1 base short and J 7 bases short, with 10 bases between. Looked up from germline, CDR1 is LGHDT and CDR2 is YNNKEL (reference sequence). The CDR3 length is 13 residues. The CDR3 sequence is CASSQGRGSGYTF. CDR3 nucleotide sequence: TGTGCCAGCAGCCAAGGGAGAGGTAGTGGCTACACCTTC.

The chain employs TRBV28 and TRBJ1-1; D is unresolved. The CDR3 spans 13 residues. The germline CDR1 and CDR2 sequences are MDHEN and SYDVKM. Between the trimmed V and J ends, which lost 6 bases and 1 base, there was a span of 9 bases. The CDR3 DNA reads TGTGCCAGCAGAGTCACACCGAACACTGAAGCTTTCTTT. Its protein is CASRVTPNTEAFF.

CDR3 in DNA: TGCAGTGCTAGTCTGGCCAGAACTATCTATGAGGGCTACACCTTC. Translating it yields CSASLARTIYEGYTF. The chain joins TRBV20-1 to TRBJ1-2, with unresolved D. CDR1 is DFQATT, CDR2 SNEGSKA, per germline (reference sequence). The CDR3 loop spans 15 amino acids. Trimming shortened V by 3 bases and J by 8 bases, and 22 bases separated the two germline ends.

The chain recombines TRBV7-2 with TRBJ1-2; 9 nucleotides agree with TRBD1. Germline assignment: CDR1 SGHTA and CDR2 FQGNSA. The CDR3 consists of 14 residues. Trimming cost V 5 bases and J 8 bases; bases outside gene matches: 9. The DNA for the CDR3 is TGTGCCAGCAGCCAGGGACAGGGAATCGGAGGCTACACCTTC. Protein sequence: CASSQGQGIGGYTF.

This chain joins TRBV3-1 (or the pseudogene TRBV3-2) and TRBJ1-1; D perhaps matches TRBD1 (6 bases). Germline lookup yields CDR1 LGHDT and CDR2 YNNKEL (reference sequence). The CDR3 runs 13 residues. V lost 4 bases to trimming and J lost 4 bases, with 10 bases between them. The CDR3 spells CASSRTGFTEAFF. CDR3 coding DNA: TGTGCCAGCAGCCGCACAGGGTTCACTGAAGCTTTCTTT.

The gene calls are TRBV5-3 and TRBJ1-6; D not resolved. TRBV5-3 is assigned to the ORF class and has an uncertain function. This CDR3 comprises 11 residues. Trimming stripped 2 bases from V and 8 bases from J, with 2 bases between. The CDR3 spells CARSFDSPLHF. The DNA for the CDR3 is TGTGCCAGAAGCTTCGATTCACCCCTCCACTTT.

The CDR3 sequence is CASSPAGQGGYGYTF. The DNA of the CDR3 is TGTGCCAGCAGCCCCGCGGGACAGGGGGGCTATGGCTACACCTTC. The J gene is TRBJ1-2, the V gene TRBV6-5; 11 positions agree with TRBD1. The CDR3 runs to 15 residues. Losses at the gene ends were 6 bases for V and 4 bases for J; bases not matched to a gene: 7. Germline V CDR1 and CDR2: MNHEY, SVGAGI.

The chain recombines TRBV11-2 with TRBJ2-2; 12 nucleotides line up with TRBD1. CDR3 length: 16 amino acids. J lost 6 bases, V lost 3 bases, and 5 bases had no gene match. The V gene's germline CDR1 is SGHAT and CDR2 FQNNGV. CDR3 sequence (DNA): TGTGCCAGCAGCTTCATCGGGACAGGGGGCCCCGGGGAGCTGTTTTTT. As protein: CASSFIGTGGPGELFF.

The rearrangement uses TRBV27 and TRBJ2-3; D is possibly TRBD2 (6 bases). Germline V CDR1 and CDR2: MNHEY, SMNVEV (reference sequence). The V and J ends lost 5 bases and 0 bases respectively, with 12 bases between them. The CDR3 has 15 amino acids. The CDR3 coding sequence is TGTGCCAGCAGTACGCCCGGGGGTAGCACAGATACGCAGTATTTT. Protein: CASSTPGGSTDTQYF.

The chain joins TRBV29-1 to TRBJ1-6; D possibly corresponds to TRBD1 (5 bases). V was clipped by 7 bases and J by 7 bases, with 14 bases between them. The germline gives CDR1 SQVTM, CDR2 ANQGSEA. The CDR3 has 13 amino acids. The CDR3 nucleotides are TGCAGCGGCCAGACAGATCGGAATTCACCCCTCCACTTT. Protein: CSGQTDRNSPLHF.

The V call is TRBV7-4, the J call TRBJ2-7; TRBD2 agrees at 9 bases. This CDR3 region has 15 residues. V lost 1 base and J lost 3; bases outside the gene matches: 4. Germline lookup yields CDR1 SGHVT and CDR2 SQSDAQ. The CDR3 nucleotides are TGTGCCAGCAGCTTAGTAGCGGGGGACTACTACGAGCAGTACTTC. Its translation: CASSLVAGDYYEQYF.

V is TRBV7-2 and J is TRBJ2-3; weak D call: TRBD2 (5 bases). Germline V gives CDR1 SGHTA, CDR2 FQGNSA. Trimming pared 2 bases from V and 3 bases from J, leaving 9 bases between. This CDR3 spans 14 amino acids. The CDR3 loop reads CASSLRAATDTQYF. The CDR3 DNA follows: TGTGCCAGCAGCTTAAGAGCGGCAACAGATACGCAGTATTTT. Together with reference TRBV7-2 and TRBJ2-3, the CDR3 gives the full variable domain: GAGVSQSPSNKVTEKGKDVELRCDPISGHTALYWYRQSLGQGLEFLIYFQGNSAPDKSGLPSDRFSAERTGGSVSTLTIQRTQQEDSAVYLCASSLRAATDTQYFGPGTRLTVL.

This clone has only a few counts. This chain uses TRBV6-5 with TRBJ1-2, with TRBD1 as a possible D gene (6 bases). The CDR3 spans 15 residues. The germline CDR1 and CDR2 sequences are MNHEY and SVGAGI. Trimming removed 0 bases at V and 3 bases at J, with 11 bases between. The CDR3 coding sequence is TGTGCCAGCAGTTACTCGACGGACAGTCACTATGGCTACACCTTC. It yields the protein CASSYSTDSHYGYTF.

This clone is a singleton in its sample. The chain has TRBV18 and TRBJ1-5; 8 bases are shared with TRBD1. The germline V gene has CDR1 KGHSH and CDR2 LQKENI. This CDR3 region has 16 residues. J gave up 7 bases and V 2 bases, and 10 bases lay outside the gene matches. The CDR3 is CASSPSTGGRDQPQHF. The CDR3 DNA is TGTGCCAGCTCACCATCTACAGGGGGTCGGGACCAGCCCCAGCATTTT.

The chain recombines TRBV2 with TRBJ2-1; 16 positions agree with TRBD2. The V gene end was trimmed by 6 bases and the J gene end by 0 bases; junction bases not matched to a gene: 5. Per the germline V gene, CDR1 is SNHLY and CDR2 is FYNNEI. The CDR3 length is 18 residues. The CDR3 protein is CASRGTSGRALSYNEQFF. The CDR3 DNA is TGTGCCAGCAGAGGGACTAGCGGGAGGGCCCTCTCCTACAATGAGCAGTTCTTC.

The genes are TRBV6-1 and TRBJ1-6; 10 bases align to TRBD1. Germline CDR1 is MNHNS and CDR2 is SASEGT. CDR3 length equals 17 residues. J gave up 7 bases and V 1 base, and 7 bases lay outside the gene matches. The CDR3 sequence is CASSEGIRTGGNSPLHF. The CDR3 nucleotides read TGTGCCAGCAGTGAAGGGATTCGGACAGGGGGAAATTCACCCCTCCACTTT.

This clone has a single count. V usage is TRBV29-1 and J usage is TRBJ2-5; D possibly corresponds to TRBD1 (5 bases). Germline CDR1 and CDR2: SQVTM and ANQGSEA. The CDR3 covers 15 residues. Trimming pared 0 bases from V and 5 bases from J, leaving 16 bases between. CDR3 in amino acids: CSVEDLKGQGETQYF. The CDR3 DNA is TGCAGCGTTGAAGATCTCAAGGGGCAAGGGGAGACCCAGTACTTC.

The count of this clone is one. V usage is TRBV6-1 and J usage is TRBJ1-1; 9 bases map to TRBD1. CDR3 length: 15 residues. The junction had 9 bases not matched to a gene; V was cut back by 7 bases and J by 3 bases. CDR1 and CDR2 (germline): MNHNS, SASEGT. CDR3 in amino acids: CASIRQGGRDTEAFF. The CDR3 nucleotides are TGTGCCAGCATCAGACAGGGGGGGAGGGACACTGAAGCTTTCTTT.

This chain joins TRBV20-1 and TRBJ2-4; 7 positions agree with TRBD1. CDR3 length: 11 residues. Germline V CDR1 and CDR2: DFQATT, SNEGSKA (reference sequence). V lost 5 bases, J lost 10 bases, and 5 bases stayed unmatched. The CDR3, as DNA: TGCAGTGCTGGACAGGAGCTAATTCAGTACTTC. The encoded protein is CSAGQELIQYF.

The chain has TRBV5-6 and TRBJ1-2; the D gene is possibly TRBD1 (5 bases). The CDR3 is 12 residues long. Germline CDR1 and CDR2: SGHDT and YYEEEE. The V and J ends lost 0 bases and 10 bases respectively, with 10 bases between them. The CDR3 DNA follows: TGTGCCAGCAGCTTGGCACCAGGGTTCTACACCTTC. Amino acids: CASSLAPGFYTF. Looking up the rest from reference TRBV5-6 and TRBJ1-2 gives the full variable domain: DAGVTQSPTHLIKTRGQQVTLRCSPKSGHDTVSWYQQALGQGPQFIFQYYEEEERQRGNFPDRFSGHQFPNYSSELNVNALLLGDSALYLCASSLAPGFYTFGSGTRLTVV.